The TCR beta chain described here comes from a study of blood T cells in healthy people across ages. Germline V gives CDR1 SEHNR, CDR2 FQNEAQ (reference sequence). Deletions cut 10 bases from V and 3 bases from J, with 18 bases between. The CDR3 spans 14 residues. This clonotype occurred a few times. A J-beta primer mix and a sample-barcoded 5' primer were used in a second PCR of about 7 to 12 cycles. TCRdb reprocessed the 5' RACE reads with MiXCR, giving one entry per CDR3 protein. The table records about 1,500,000 distinct CDR3 sequences, 42% of them present only once. The sequencing sample was made of blood. The TCR comes from a woman under 30 in good health. J is TRBJ1-1 and V is TRBV7-9; perhaps TRBD1 as D (5 bases). The chain's CDR3 is CAITTASGDTEAFF. CDR3 DNA sequence: TGTGCCATCACGACTGCATCGGGGGACACTGAAGCTTTCTTT.